This TCR beta chain was captured in a study of chemoradiotherapy in HPV16-positive cancers. Sequencing was performed with immunoSEQ multiplex PCR; in TCRdb, only in-frame clones are kept and a portion is missing. The sample gives 25,000 to 35,000 clones, around 83% of which show up once; about 2.1% is in the top ten. The J segment lost 7 bases and the V segment lost 0 bases, leaving 0 bases of the junction unmatched. This CDR3 region has 12 residues. Germline CDR1 SGDLS, CDR2 YYNGEE. The sequencing used blood, collected from a patient who underwent chemoradiotherapy. The clonotype comes from a human donor with HPV-associated anogenital cancer. The chain employs TRBV9 and TRBJ1-1; 7 bases match TRBD1. This CDR3 reads CASSVAGGEAFF. Written as DNA, the CDR3 is TGTGCCAGCAGCGTAGCAGGGGGTGAAGCTTTCTTT.